In its sample, the clone carrying this TCR beta chain was seen once. V lost 5 bases to trimming and J lost 1 base; unmatched junction nucleotides: 2. The CDR3 runs to 14 residues. Germline V gives CDR1 SGHTA, CDR2 FQGTGA. This sample is drawn from a study of blood T cell repertoires in COVID-19. Study-level background: The United States, Italy and Spain provided the acute and convalescent COVID-19 samples. T cells, B-cell-depleted T cells, or PBMCs provided the cDNA or gDNA that served as material.

Authors' analysis steps: Estimated nucleated cell counts came from reference gene primer amplification. The protocol was immunoSEQ multiplex PCR, while the TCRdb copy is restricted to in-frame clones and leaves out a portion. The V and J calls and clone size come from that table; D and trimming were worked out from the DNA. The sample consists of around 16,000 clones, more than 65% of them appearing once. This TCR derives from a human donor in a cohort sampled during active COVID-19. The specimen was peripheral blood. The chain recombines TRBV7-3 with TRBJ2-3; 8 bases fit TRBD2. Here the CDR3 DNA reads TGTGCCAGCAGCCTACTAGCGGGCACAGATACGCAGTATTTT. This encodes CASSLLAGTDTQYF. Based on the CDR3 plus reference TRBV7-3 and TRBJ2-3, the full variable domain is GAGVSQTPSNKVTEKGKYVELRCDPISGHTALYWYRQSLGQGPEFLIYFQGTGAADDSGLPNDRFFAVRPEGSVSTLKIQRTERGDSAVYLCASSLLAGTDTQYFGPGTRLTVL.